Sequencing of this TCR beta chain was carried out in a study of blood T cell repertoires in COVID-19. On the study more broadly: Sites across the United States, Italy and Spain contributed samples from acute and convalescent COVID-19. Nucleic acid was either cDNA or gDNA, and it came from T cells, B-cell-depleted T cells, or PBMCs.

In the source study's methods: Estimation of nucleated cell counts was performed using reference gene primer amplification. Here immunoSEQ multiplex PCR was the method, and the copy in TCRdb shows in-frame clones only, minus some. The D gene and trimming were derived from the DNA, and the V and J assignments and clone size from that table. Among fewer than 120,000 clones listed, less than 85% were seen once. This CDR3 comprises 15 residues. V dropped 11 bases and J dropped 4; count of bases not matched to a gene: 12. Germline V gene data show CDR1 as LNHDA and CDR2 as SQIVND (reference sequence). The chain employs TRBV19 and TRBJ1-3, with 9 bases fitting TRBD1. Sequences were obtained from peripheral blood. The clonotype originates from a woman aged 80 or over with acute or convalescent COVID-19. The CDR3 reads CASSRGTGYGNTIYF. The CDR3 DNA reads TGTGCCTCAAGTCGGGGGACAGGGTACGGAAACACCATATATTTT. Drawing the rest from reference TRBV19 and TRBJ1-3, the complete variable domain is DGGITQSPKYLFRKEGQNVTLSCEQNLNHDAMYWYRQDPGQGLRLIYYSQIVNDFQKGDIAEGYSVSREKKESFPLTVTSAQKNPTAFYLCASSRGTGYGNTIYFGEGSWLTVV.